The sequence of this T cell receptor beta chain was determined in a study of T cells in women clearing cervical HPV infection listed by TCRdb under 2018. Regarding the complete study: The cases were 25 or so women with histologically confirmed HPV16-related CIN3 or worse, and 2 of these cases were invasive cancers. Controls were 25 or so women whose single incident HPV16 infection cleared within 12 months without precancer or cancer developing. Blood from cases was drawn at the visit where the lesion was first identified, while blood from controls was drawn once the infection was no longer detected. Among cases, blood sampling came a median of approximately 150 days after lesion detection, with an interquartile range of about 80 to 210 days. Because only a few women had HLA typing data, the possibility that HLA type acted as a confounder could not be ruled out. The exploratory proof-of-principle case-control study was nested within the Guanacaste HPV Natural History Study in Costa Rica and compared TCR repertoires across cervical HPV16 outcomes. Cases and controls were matched on year of sample collection and on age within five years. Cases had a median age of approximately 35 years compared with 38 for controls, and baseline characteristics showed no significant differences between the groups. The parent cohort enrolled roughly 9,600 women aged 18 or older in Guanacaste, Costa Rica, during about 1992 to 1995 and followed them for seven to eight years. Five blinded duplicates per group were added as quality controls, so that 60 or so samples were obtained: some 50 participants and 10 replicates. Paper-wide results and their limitations: Significantly higher TCR repertoire richness was observed in CIN3+ cases than in controls across sequencing depths, whereas no difference in evenness was found. Whether associations preceded infection or resulted from infection could not be shown with the cross-sectional design, and effector/memory subsets and HPV-specific T cells were not isolated. By combining richness with V gene abundances, random forest classifiers separated cases from controls with an estimated AUC of 0.83. TRBV6-7 relative abundance was lower in cases than in controls (approximately 0.11% versus 0.16%; Bonferroni P = 0.0008). Because T-cell numbers per sample were unknown, differences in richness could reflect varying T-cell content rather than repertoire biology.

With respect to this clone: Its antigen has not been determined. Coverage ceases 3 residues before the CDR3 finishes, and the germline J gene fills in the end.

From V the trimming removes 6 bases and from J it removes 2 bases, while the gene matches leave 1 base of the junction unaccounted for. CDR1 is given as SNHLY and CDR2 as FYNNEI, both from the germline V gene. The CDR3 has 14 amino acids, counting the end cysteine and phenylalanine. Part of the CDR3 DNA is given, 33 bases translated from base 1. The immunoSEQ assay used multiplex PCR to amplify TCR beta CDR3 regions from an average of roughly 1.2 ug of genomic DNA per sample. To correct primer bias, the assay used a complete synthetic TCR repertoire to set an amplification baseline. The amplicons were sequenced on the Illumina platform. Regarding the original processing steps: Sequence errors were corrected by clustering with frequency ratios and a modified nearest-neighbor algorithm, and the sequences were then analyzed in the immunoSEQ Analyzer using IMGT gene definitions. At each rarefaction depth, TCR richness and evenness were averaged over 20 rarefaction repeats, and samples with fewer sequences than the depth were excluded. V, D and J gene relative abundances were compared between groups with Wilcoxon rank sum tests, applying FDR correction. An intraclass correlation of 90% to 97% for TCR richness and an average of about 73% across 65 to 80 gene segments were obtained from the blinded duplicates. Imported from immuneACCESS, the table was reduced by TCRdb to in-frame sequences with V and J called. These copies leave out some clones; in studies compared against another copy, an unresolved V gene accounts for under half, and the cause of the remainder is not known. Clone size and V and J calls were adopted from that table, with D and trimming inferred from the DNA. The sample has around 28,000 clones on record. The ten largest clonotypes hold about a sixth of the sample.

Every participant had a single incident cervical HPV16 infection, and women with prevalent HPV16 infections were excluded. Cervical HPV DNA was detected with MY09/MY11 PCR, and genotyping was done by dot-blot hybridization. Roughly 15 mL of heparinized blood was centrifuged, after which the buffy coat was aliquoted, frozen at -30 degrees C, and then stored at -80 degrees C. Genomic DNA was extracted from buffy coat specimens using QIAGEN kits. The sample taken for sequencing was blood buffy coat. The clonotype originates from a woman between 18 and 70 years old with a cervical HPV16 infection that either progressed to CIN3+ or cleared (not recorded which). The chain links TRBV2 with TRBJ1-5; TRBD1 fits 10 bases in the junction. The CDR3 sequence is CASSGTGGNQPQHF. Partial CDR3 DNA: TGTGCCAGCAGCGGGACAGGGGGCAATCAGCCC.